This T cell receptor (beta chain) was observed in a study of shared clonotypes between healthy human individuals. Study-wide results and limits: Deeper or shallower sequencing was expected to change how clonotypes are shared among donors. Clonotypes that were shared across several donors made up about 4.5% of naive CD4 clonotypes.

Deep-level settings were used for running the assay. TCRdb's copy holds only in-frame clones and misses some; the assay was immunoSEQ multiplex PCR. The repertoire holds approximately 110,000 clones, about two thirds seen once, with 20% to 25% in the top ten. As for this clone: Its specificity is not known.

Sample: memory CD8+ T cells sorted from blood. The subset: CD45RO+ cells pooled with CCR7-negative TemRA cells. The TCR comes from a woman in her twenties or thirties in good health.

CDR3 region: CASSLAPGLASYEQYF. Here the CDR3 DNA reads TGTGCCAGCAGCTTAGCTCCGGGACTAGCATCCTACGAGCAGTACTTC. The rearrangement joins TRBV7-6 to TRBJ2-7; the match to TRBD2 covers 9 bases. Germline V gene data show CDR1 as SGHVS and CDR2 as FNYEAQ. CDR3 length: 16 amino acids. V shed 0 bases and J 1 base; nucleotides not matched to a gene: 4.